This TCR beta chain was sequenced during a study of T-cell reconstitution after alpha-beta-depleted transplantation in children. Preparing the TCRbeta library involved the use of unique molecular identifiers. MiXCR, applied by TCRdb to the PCR reads, yields one record per CDR3 protein. The sample carries a few hundred thousand distinct CDR3 sequences, approximately 12% recorded once. Many counts were recorded for this clonotype. From germline, CDR1 is MNHNY and CDR2 SVGAGI (reference sequence). Deletions cut 7 bases from V and 4 bases from J, with 11 bases between. This CDR3 has 13 residues. V is TRBV6-6 and J is TRBJ1-5; D is undetermined. The source is a human donor who donated a stem cell graft to a child with Fanconi anemia. The sequences come from PBMCs, collected from the stem cell graft. CDR3 nucleotides: TGTGCCAGCAACCTACAAGCGAATCAGCCCCAGCATTTT. It yields the protein CASNLQANQPQHF.